This T cell receptor (beta chain) is drawn from a study of T cell responses to AZD1222 COVID-19 vaccine. TCRdb's table, derived via immunoSEQ multiplex PCR, lists solely in-frame clones and lacks some. The sample contains 90,000 to 140,000 clones, 89% of which appear only once. Between the trimmed V and J ends, which lost 4 bases and 0 bases, there was a span of 10 bases. Germline V gene data show CDR1 as SGHTA and CDR2 as FQGNSA. This CDR3 has 14 amino acids. Pooled samples include second doses given at about 4 or 12 weeks. The clonotype originates from an adult who received the AZD1222 COVID-19 vaccine. J is TRBJ2-7 and V is TRBV7-2; perhaps TRBD2 as D (6 bases). The material was peripheral blood, obtained 28 days after the second AZD1222 dose. The CDR3 spells CASSSRGSSYEQYF. CDR3 bases: TGTGCCAGCAGCTCCCGGGGGAGCTCCTACGAGCAGTACTTC.